A selection of T cell receptor beta chains follows, all from one sample in a study of blood T cell repertoires in COVID-19. Profiled with immunoSEQ multiplex PCR; TCRdb holds only in-frame clones, not every one. The sample lists about 220,000 clones, 75% to 85% occurring once. Sequencing was performed on peripheral blood. The receptors were gathered from a man over 45 with active or convalescent COVID-19. The CDR3 runs from the conserved cysteine through the conserved F or W. A D gene is named only where the DNA matches it firmly. Only part of the rows carry a size: once, few, many, or a class if the clone is expanded.

j_call clone_size d_call v_call cdr3_nt cdr3_aa
TRBJ1-2 few . TRBV19 TGTGCCAGTAGTATTCTCCGGAACTATGGCTACACCTTC CASSILRNYGYTF
TRBJ2-7 . TRBD2 TRBV7-3 TGTGCCAGCAGCTCGGGACTAGCTTCGGTCGGCGAGCAGTACTTC CASSSGLASVGEQYF
TRBJ2-3 . TRBD1 TRBV5-5 TGTGCCAGCAGCTCCTTTTCGGGGACAGGGACAAGCACAGATACGCAGTATTTT CASSSFSGTGTSTDTQYF
TRBJ1-1 . . TRBV23-1 TGCGCCAGCAGTCAATCGGGGCAGGGGAACACTGAAGCTTTCTTT CASSQSGQGNTEAFF
TRBJ1-5 . . TRBV4-1 TGCGCCAGCAGCCAAGTGGGCGGCAATCAGCCCCAGCATTTT CASSQVGGNQPQHF
TRBJ1-2 . . TRBV6-5 TGTGCCAGCAGGGGCCCCGAATGGAACTATGGCTACACCTTC CASRGPEWNYGYTF
TRBJ2-2 . . TRBV6-2/TRBV6-3 TGTGCCAGCAGTTCTTACACCGGGGAGCTGTTTTTT CASSSYTGELFF
TRBJ1-1 . . TRBV28 TGTGCCAGCAGTCCGGGGGGAAACACTGAAGCTTTCTTT CASSPGGNTEAFF
TRBJ2-3 . . TRBV4-2 TGTGCCAGCAGCCGTTTGAGGGCGTCAGATACGCAGTATTTT CASSRLRASDTQYF
TRBJ2-1 . TRBD1 TRBV18 TGTGCCAGCTCACCCGACAGGGACAGCTCCTACAATGAGCAGTTCTTC CASSPDRDSSYNEQFF
TRBJ1-6 . TRBD1 TRBV19 TGTGCCAGTAGTACGAGGACAGGCCCAGGTAATTCACCCCTCCACTTT CASSTRTGPGNSPLHF
TRBJ2-3 few TRBD2 TRBV2 TGTGCCAGCAGAGAGCGGGAGGCAGATACGCAGTATTTT CASREREADTQYF
TRBJ1-1 few . TRBV21-1 TGTGCCAGCAGGAAACAGGGGAACACTGAAGCTTTCTTT CASRKQGNTEAFF
TRBJ2-2 . TRBD1 TRBV28 TGTGCCAGCAGTTTGCCGGGACAGGGAAAAGGCGGGGAGCTGTTTTTT CASSLPGQGKGGELFF
TRBJ2-1 . . TRBV27 TGTGCCAGCAGTCTCGGCTCCTACAATGAGCAGTTCTTC CASSLGSYNEQFF
TRBJ2-5 . . TRBV7-9 TGTGCCAGTAGCCCGCGGGGTTGGGAGACCCAGTACTTC CASSPRGWETQYF
TRBJ2-2 few TRBD2 TRBV5-1 TGCGCCAGCAACTTAGGGACTAACCCCGGGGAGCTGTTTTTT CASNLGTNPGELFF
TRBJ1-1 . . TRBV6-5 TGTGCCAGCTATTGGACTCCTGAAGCTTTCTTT CASYWTPEAFF
TRBJ2-3 . . TRBV28 TGTGCCAGCGGGGTGACGGGGGTTCCCACAGATACGCAGTATTTT CASGVTGVPTDTQYF
TRBJ1-1 many . TRBV2 TGTGCCAGCAATCAGGGAATCACTGAAGCTTTCTTT CASNQGITEAFF
TRBJ1-4 . . TRBV28 TGTGCCAGCAGTGCCGACAGGAGTAATGAAAAACTGTTTTTT CASSADRSNEKLFF
TRBJ1-2 once TRBD1 TRBV28 TGTGCCAGCAGTGTCCACAGGGGGCACTATGGCTACACCTTC CASSVHRGHYGYTF
TRBJ1-1 . TRBD1 TRBV29-1 TGCAGCGGGACAGGGGGCGTCACTGAAGCTTTCTTT CSGTGGVTEAFF
TRBJ2-7 . TRBD1 TRBV10-1 TGCCAAGTTACCGCCAGGGACAGAGGAACCTACGAGCAGTACTTC CQVTARDRGTYEQYF
TRBJ2-6 few . TRBV19 TGTGCCAGTAGATGGTCCAGGGAAACTGGGGCCAACGTCCTGACTTTC CASRWSRETGANVLTF
TRBJ2-7 . TRBD2 TRBV12-5 TGTGCTAGTGGTTTCGGCGGGAGCGACGAGCAGTACTTC CASGFGGSDEQYF
TRBJ2-1 . TRBD2 TRBV14 TGTGCCAGCAGCCACATACTAGCGTCGCGGAGGTACAATGAGCAGTTCTTC CASSHILASRRYNEQFF
TRBJ1-1 . TRBD1 TRBV9 TGTGCCAGCAGCCCGCAGACAGGGCCAGCTTTCTTT CASSPQTGPAFF
TRBJ2-7 . . TRBV28 TGTGCCAGCAGCTCCCCTTACAGAAGCGAGCAGTACTTC CASSSPYRSEQYF
TRBJ1-2 . . TRBV4-1 TGCGCCAGCAGCCAGCGGGGGATTTCGGCCTATGGCTACACCTTC CASSQRGISAYGYTF
TRBJ1-5 few . TRBV13 TGTGCCAGCAGCTTACCCAGGGCAAGCAATCAGCCCCAGCATTTT CASSLPRASNQPQHF
TRBJ1-5 . . TRBV28 TGTGCCAGCAGTTTATACAGGCAACAGCCCCAGCATTTT CASSLYRQQPQHF
TRBJ2-1 few TRBD2 TRBV9 TGTGCCAGCAGCGTCCGGACTAGCGGGGGGGACTCCTACAATGAGCAGTTCTTC CASSVRTSGGDSYNEQFF
TRBJ1-1 . . TRBV11-1 TGTGCCAGCAGTCGCGGGGGGGAATACACTGAAGCTTTCTTT CASSRGGEYTEAFF
TRBJ2-1 . TRBD2 TRBV6-4 TGTGCCAGCAGTGTAGCGGGAGGGCTTAGTGAGCAGTTCTTC CASSVAGGLSEQFF
TRBJ2-7 few TRBD1 TRBV2 TGTGCCAGCAATGGACAGGACCCTGGGGAGCAGTACTTC CASNGQDPGEQYF
TRBJ1-3 . . TRBV4-3 TGCGCCAGCAGCCAAGATGAGATCTCTGGAAACACCATATATTTT CASSQDEISGNTIYF
TRBJ1-1 . . TRBV24-1 TGTGCCACCAGTGACCCAGCGCAGGGACTAGGAGCTTTCTTT CATSDPAQGLGAFF
TRBJ1-3 . . TRBV7-3 TGTGCCAGCAGCTTAATTGGGGGCCGCGGAAACACCATATATTTT CASSLIGGRGNTIYF
TRBJ2-4 . . TRBV5-1 TGCGCCAGCAGCACTGACAGTAAAAACATTCAGTACTTC CASSTDSKNIQYF
TRBJ2-2 once . TRBV7-9 TGTGCCAGCAGCTTTATCGGGGAGCTGTTTTTT CASSFIGELFF
TRBJ2-5 . TRBD2 TRBV5-4 TGTGCCAGCAGCGCTGGACTAGCGGGGGTCACGCTGGGAGGGGAGACCCAGTACTTC CASSAGLAGVTLGGETQYF
TRBJ2-2 . . TRBV5-1 TGCGCCAGCAGCCCCGACAACCCCGACACCGGGGAGCTGTTTTTT CASSPDNPDTGELFF
TRBJ2-1 once . TRBV15 TGTGCCACCAGCAGAGAGGGGGGTCAGGTGAATGAGCAGTTCTTC CATSREGGQVNEQFF
TRBJ2-1 . TRBD2 TRBV7-9 TGTGCCAGCAGCCCAGCCCCGGGACTAGCTTACAATGAGCAGTTCTTC CASSPAPGLAYNEQFF
TRBJ1-1 . . TRBV18 TGTGCCAGCTCACCAACTGGGGGGGACACTGAAGCTTTCTTT CASSPTGGDTEAFF
TRBJ2-7 once TRBD1 TRBV7-2 TGTGCCAGCAGCTTAGCGGGGACAGGGACCTACGAGCAGTACTTC CASSLAGTGTYEQYF
TRBJ1-2 . . TRBV28 TGTGCCAGCAGTTTACTGTCCCCCGTGGCCCTACGACAGCCAGAATATGGCTACACCTTC CASSLLSPVALRQPEYGYTF